This T cell receptor (beta chain) was recovered during a study of tumor-infiltrating lymphocytes in primary liver carcinoma. Looking at the study overall: The study enrolled male and female patients aged 30 to 69 years. Roughly 3.65 to 7.5 million productive TCRbeta reads came from each sample, comparable across tissue types. Whole-study results and caveats: Significantly greater top-250-clone fractions characterized tumors relative to blood (p = 0.039).

On this clonotype: Its target is not known.

Germline lookup yields CDR1 MGHRA and CDR2 YSYEKL. V lost 3 bases and J 0 bases, leaving 18 bases between the germline ends. This CDR3 has 18 amino acids. From around 500 ng of total RNA, TCR beta-specific cDNA was reverse-transcribed using a constant-region primer. It was through three nested multiplex PCR rounds of slightly modified ARM-PCR that TCR beta libraries arose. For roughly 10 cycles apiece, the opening two PCR rounds ran with TRBV1-TRBV30 forward primers and a C-beta reverse primer. MiXCR, applied by TCRdb to the multiplex PCR reads, yields one record per CDR3 protein. The sample consists of fewer than 50,000 distinct CDR3 sequences, around 75% of them appearing once. From unsorted bulk tissue weighing roughly 17-34 mg, DNA and RNA were co-extracted. Patients' primary liver carcinoma was surgically resected.

The rearrangement links TRBV4-1 to TRBJ2-1; D remains ambiguous. The sequenced material came from tumor-adjacent normal liver tissue. The origin of this receptor is a woman aged 25 to 39 with primary liver carcinoma and hepatitis B virus infection. The CDR3 is CASSQEWVPQNSYNEQFF. The CDR3 DNA reads TGCGCCAGCAGCCAGGAATGGGTCCCCCAGAACTCCTACAATGAGCAGTTCTTC.